The 11 T cell receptor beta chains below come from one sample, sequenced in a study of prognosis after radiotherapy for stage I lung cancer. Genomic DNA provided the template from which TCR beta CDR3 was amplified by two-round multiplex PCR. The first PCR round targeted every TRBV and TRBJ gene with specific primers. TCRdb analysed the multiplex PCR reads with MiXCR anew, one entry per CDR3 protein. The sample contains about 16,000 distinct CDR3 sequences, 44% of which appear only once. Sample: PBMCs, taken before or after stereotactic body radiation therapy (not recorded which). The receptors come from a donor over 45 with non-small cell lung cancer.

As for this clonotype: A far more abundant clone sits one base away, making this likely a read error. This sequence joins TRBV12-3 or TRBV12-4 and TRBJ2-7, with D tentatively TRBD2 (5 bases). This CDR3 has 13 residues. The ends were cut back, 10 bases at V and 7 bases at J, with 20 bases in the middle. CDR3 nucleotide sequence: TGTGCCACCAAGTATCTAGCTACCAATGAGCAGTACTTC. Amino acid sequence: CATKYLATNEQYF.

V usage is TRBV12-3 or TRBV12-4 and J usage is TRBJ1-1, with no clear D. The germline V and J ends were trimmed by 5 bases and 0 bases, with 10 bases remaining between them. The CDR3 runs to 14 residues. In DNA, the CDR3 is TGTGCCAGCAGTCTACAGCGTATGAACACTGAAGCTTTCTTT. Translating it yields CASSLQRMNTEAFF.

The chain employs TRBV7-9 and TRBJ1-6; 7 bases map to TRBD1. The CDR3 length is 17 residues. After removal of 5 bases from V and 7 bases from J, the junction contained 14 bases not matched to a gene. Germline V CDR1 and CDR2: SEHNR, FQNEAQ (reference sequence). CDR3 loop: CASSLSAGTANNSPLHF. CDR3 sequence (DNA): TGTGCCAGCAGCCTCTCTGCCGGGACAGCCAACAATTCACCCCTCCACTTT.

Only one count was recorded for this clonotype. The genes are TRBV6-1 and TRBJ1-3, with a possible D match to TRBD1 (6 bases). V lost 5 bases, J lost 6 bases, and 11 bases lay in between. Germline loops: CDR1 MNHNS, CDR2 SASEGT. There are 13 residues in the CDR3. CDR3 in DNA: TGTGCCAGCAGTATGGACAGACAAAACACCATATATTTT. Residues: CASSMDRQNTIYF.

This clonotype was seen ten or more times. The rearrangement joins TRBV28 to TRBJ1-1; 8 bases are a match to TRBD1. The ends lost 1 base at V and 4 bases at J; junction bases unmatched: 5. The germline V gene has CDR1 MDHEN and CDR2 SYDVKM. The CDR3 consists of 15 residues. CDR3 coding DNA: TGTGCCAGCAGTTTATTATGGCAGGGGGCCACTGAAGCTTTCTTT. This codes for CASSLLWQGATEAFF.

As regards this clonotype: With only one base between it and a far larger clone, this is likely a read error. This sequence joins TRBV6-1 and TRBJ1-1, with D uncertain. CDR3 size: 12 residues. CDR1 MNHNS and CDR2 SASEGT come from the germline V gene. The CDR3 DNA reads as TGTGCCAGCAGTTACCAAAATGGAGAAGCTTTATTT. Translated: CASSYQNGEALF.

This clonotype was seen repeatedly, ten times or more. The V call is TRBV12-3 or TRBV12-4, the J call TRBJ1-5; TRBD1 might be the D (6 bases). The ends were cut back, 5 bases at V and 0 bases at J, with 20 bases in the middle. The length of the CDR3 is 18 residues. CDR3 sequence reads: CASSPWTVNWDSNQPQHF. DNA for the CDR3: TGTGCCAGCAGTCCCTGGACAGTCAATTGGGATAGCAATCAGCCCCAGCATTTT.

As to this clonotype: The final CDR3 position lacks the conserved phenylalanine or tryptophan, pointing to a likely read error. V and J are TRBV28 and TRBJ1-6, with 7 bases that match TRBD1. The CDR3 extends over 15 amino acids. The germline V gene has CDR1 MDHEN and CDR2 SYDVKM. J lost 9 bases, V lost 10 bases, and 15 bases had no gene match. The CDR3 loop is CAITESQGRSSPLHP. As DNA, the CDR3 is TGTGCCATCACCGAATCACAGGGGCGGAGTTCACCCCTCCACCCT.

This clonotype was detected ten times or more. V and J are TRBV7-6 and TRBJ2-7, with 15 bases matching TRBD2. CDR1 is SGHVS and CDR2 is FNYEAQ in the germline V gene. V lost 2 bases to trimming and J lost 6 bases; unmatched junction nucleotides: 23. This CDR3 has 22 amino acids. The CDR3 region is CASSLSRATHPGLAGGPVEQYF. The CDR3, as DNA: TGTGCCAGCAGCTTAAGTCGGGCGACGCACCCAGGACTAGCGGGAGGGCCAGTCGAGCAGTACTTC.

The chain links TRBV9 to TRBJ2-5; possibly TRBD1 for D (5 bases). The CDR3 is made up of 15 amino acids. Germline-derived CDR1 and CDR2 are SGDLS and YYNGEE. Trimming removed 3 bases from V and 5 bases from J, with 17 bases in between. The chain's CDR3 is CASSAESVKGETQYF. The DNA for the CDR3 is TGTGCCAGCAGCGCGGAGTCAGTGAAGGGGGAGACCCAGTACTTC.

This clonotype was counted ten times or more. The CDR3 DNA sequence: TGTGCCAGCAGCTTAGCTTTTTTGGGACAGGGTAAGGATGAGCAGTTCTTC. Translated, it gives CASSLAFLGQGKDEQFF. This chain links TRBV11-2 with TRBJ2-1; 9 bases are shared with TRBD1. The germline V gene encodes CDR1 SGHAT and CDR2 FQNNGV. This CDR3 contains 17 residues. The V and J ends lost 1 base and 8 bases, in that order; junction bases with no gene match: 12.